The 16 T cell receptor beta chains presented below share a single source sample, sequenced in a study of T cells in Graves' hyperthyroidism and ophthalmopathy. RNA transcripts provided the source from which TCR beta CDR3 regions were amplified. In the first-round RT-PCR of the TCR CDR3, the HTBI primer set was used. Using its own MiXCR run on the multiplex PCR reads, TCRdb lists one record per CDR3 protein. This table has 400,000 to 500,000 distinct CDR3 sequences, approximately 13% appearing once. Sequenced sample: blood. Every receptor here comes from a woman between 18 and 30 years old with Graves' hyperthyroidism.

This clonotype was observed a few times. The gene calls are TRBV12-3 or TRBV12-4 and TRBJ2-7; the match to TRBD2 covers 13 bases. CDR3 size: 15 residues. V shed 6 bases, J shed 5 bases, and the junction held 7 bases outside the gene matches. In DNA, the CDR3 is TGTGCCAGCAGCTTAACTAGCGGGAGGGTACACGAGCAGTACTTC. As protein: CASSLTSGRVHEQYF.

The sample holds many counts of this clonotype. J is TRBJ1-5 and V is TRBV6-1; D unresolved. In germline, CDR1 is MNHNS, CDR2 SASEGT. Trimming stripped 4 bases from V and 9 bases from J, with 13 bases between. The CDR3 has 13 residues. In nucleotides, the CDR3 is TGTGCCAGCAGTGCGATTCGTCTTCGGCCCCAGCATTTT. This translates into CASSAIRLRPQHF.

This clonotype has at least ten counts. This sequence joins TRBV15 and TRBJ2-1; tentatively, D is TRBD1 (6 bases). The CDR3 loop spans 17 amino acids. Per germline, CDR1 LNHNV and CDR2 YYDKDF (reference sequence). Trimming shortened V by 1 base and J by 8 bases, and 21 bases separated the two germline ends. The DNA of the CDR3 is TGTGCCACCAGCAGAGGCAGGGGTGGGACACCCTGGGATGAGCAGTTCTTC. It specifies CATSRGRGGTPWDEQFF. The whole variable domain, filled in from reference TRBV15 and TRBJ2-1, reads DAMVIQNPRYQVTQFGKPVTLSCSQTLNHNVMYWYQQKSSQAPKLLFHYYDKDFNNEADTPDNFQSRRPNTSFCFLDIRSPGLGDTAMYLCATSRGRGGTPWDEQFFGPGTRLTVL.

The table lists this clonotype with a few counts. The chain employs TRBV11-2 and TRBJ2-2; D may be TRBD1 (6 bases). CDR1 and CDR2 (germline): SGHAT, FQNNGV. Trimming took 0 bases from V and 7 from J, leaving 12 bases between them. CDR3 length: 15 residues. CDR3 nucleotide sequence: TGTGCCAGCAGCTTAGATCTGGGGGCCGGCGGGGAGCTGTTTTTT. Translated: CASSLDLGAGGELFF.

This clonotype was seen at least ten times. This chain connects TRBV4-2 to TRBJ2-1; the match to TRBD1 covers 10 bases. Losses at the gene ends were 3 bases for V and 4 bases for J; bases not matched to a gene: 6. Germline loops: CDR1 LGHNA, CDR2 YNFKEQ. The CDR3 loop spans 16 amino acids. The DNA of the CDR3 is TGTGCCAGCAGCCAGGCGACAGGGGGCGAGTACAATGAGCAGTTCTTC. Translation: CASSQATGGEYNEQFF.

The rearrangement joins TRBV7-9 to TRBJ1-3, with D uncertain. There are 12 residues in the CDR3. Trimming removed 9 bases at V and 0 bases at J, with 6 bases between. Germline V gives CDR1 SEHNR, CDR2 FQNEAQ (reference sequence). CDR3 amino acids: CASQSSGNTIYF. CDR3 DNA: TGTGCCAGTCAGAGCTCTGGAAACACCATATATTTT.

This clonotype appeared a few times. This chain joins TRBV19 and TRBJ1-1; D possibly corresponds to TRBD1 (5 bases). Germline V gene lookup returns CDR1 LNHDA and CDR2 SQIVND (reference sequence). V dropped 5 bases and J dropped 1 base, with 14 bases sitting between them. The CDR3 has 15 residues. Written as DNA, the CDR3 is TGTGCCAGTAGTTACCCCATCGGACAGAACACTGAAGCTTTCTTT. Amino acids: CASSYPIGQNTEAFF.

Points on this clonotype: Mismatch with germline at one junction end may stem from a read error. The V call is TRBV28, the J call TRBJ2-5, with 7 positions matching TRBD1. The length of the CDR3 is 17 residues. Germline CDR1 MDHEN, CDR2 SYDVKM. CDR3 in amino acids: CASSPRPNQQGTRDPNF. In nucleotides, the CDR3 is TGTGCCAGCAGTCCGCGCCCAAATCAACAGGGGACAAGAGACCCCAACTTC.

This clonotype was found a few times. This may be a read error: a much more frequent sequence differs by one nucleotide. The CDR3 does not end in the conserved phenylalanine or tryptophan, so this is likely a read error. The CDR3 DNA is TGTGCCAGTAACCCCGGGGATCACAATGAGCAGTTCCTC. Protein: CASNPGDHNEQFL. The chain joins TRBV28 to TRBJ2-1; D perhaps matches TRBD2 (5 bases). The CDR3 totals 13 residues. V lost 9 bases and J 5 bases, leaving 14 bases between the germline ends. The germline gives CDR1 MDHEN, CDR2 SYDVKM.

This clonotype turned up a few times. The chain combines TRBV5-4 with TRBJ2-5; a weak D match, TRBD2 (6 bases). CDR3 length: 16 amino acids. Trimming removed 2 bases at V and 4 bases at J, with 18 bases between. Germline CDR1 is SGHNT and CDR2 is YYREEE (reference sequence). CDR3 in amino acids: CASSLEKRESGETQYF. The CDR3 bases are TGTGCCAGCAGCTTAGAAAAACGGGAGTCGGGAGAGACCCAGTACTTC.

This clonotype has a count of ten or more. The V call is TRBV14, the J call TRBJ2-3; D unclear. The CDR3 has 14 amino acids. V lost 1 base and J lost 0, with 5 bases in between. The V gene's germline CDR1 is SGHDN and CDR2 FVKESK. The CDR3 coding sequence is TGTGCCAGCAGCCAAGTTGCTAGCACAGATACGCAGTATTTT. Translated, it gives CASSQVASTDTQYF.

This clonotype was observed at least ten times. The chain carries TRBV5-1 and TRBJ2-7, with D perhaps TRBD2 (6 bases). The germline V gene encodes CDR1 SGHRS and CDR2 YFSETQ. The CDR3 is 15 residues long. V shed 3 bases and J shed 5 bases, with 18 bases lying between them. CDR3 bases: TGCGCCAGCAGCTCTGGGACTTTCGGGCGGGACGAGCAGTACTTC. It is translated as CASSSGTFGRDEQYF. Looking up the rest from reference TRBV5-1 and TRBJ2-7 gives the full variable domain: KAGVTQTPRYLIKTRGQQVTLSCSPISGHRSVSWYQQTPGQGLQFLFEYFSETQRNKGNFPGRFSGRQFSNSRSEMNVSTLELGDSALYLCASSSGTFGRDEQYFGPGTRLTVT.

The rearrangement joins TRBV9 to TRBJ1-2, with D tentatively TRBD1 (5 bases). This CDR3 region has 13 residues. CDR1 is SGDLS, CDR2 YYNGEE, per germline. V gave up 3 bases and J gave up 1 base, with 7 bases separating them. The CDR3 coding sequence is TGTGCCAGCAGCGCAGGGAGTAACTATGGCTACACCTTC. It translates to CASSAGSNYGYTF.

This clonotype was recorded at least ten times. This chain joins TRBV6-1 and TRBJ2-5; 8 nucleotides agree with TRBD2. CDR3 length equals 13 residues. The germline gives CDR1 MNHNS, CDR2 SASEGT. Trimming at V came to 10 bases and at J to 7 bases, leaving 11 bases not matched to a gene. CDR3 in DNA: TGTGCCACCACTAGCGGAGAGGCGGGGACCCAGTACTTC. This codes for CATTSGEAGTQYF.

This clonotype was seen at least ten times. The chain employs TRBV7-9 and TRBJ2-1, with 10 bases that match TRBD2. CDR3 size: 18 residues. CDR1 SEHNR and CDR2 FQNEAQ come from the germline V gene (reference sequence). V lost 5 bases and J lost 1; bases outside the gene matches: 11. DNA of the CDR3: TGTGCCAGCAGCGGATGGGGGCTAGCGGGAGTATCCTACAATGAGCAGTTCTTC. It codes for CASSGWGLAGVSYNEQFF.

This clonotype has a handful of counts. The rearrangement uses TRBV12-3 or TRBV12-4 and TRBJ1-2, with 10 nucleotides matching TRBD1. Unmatched junction bases numbered 9, after V lost 6 bases and J lost 8 bases. This CDR3 has 14 residues. The chain's CDR3 is CASSRRQGANGYTF. The CDR3 DNA follows: TGTGCCAGCAGCCGGAGACAGGGGGCGAACGGCTACACCTTC.